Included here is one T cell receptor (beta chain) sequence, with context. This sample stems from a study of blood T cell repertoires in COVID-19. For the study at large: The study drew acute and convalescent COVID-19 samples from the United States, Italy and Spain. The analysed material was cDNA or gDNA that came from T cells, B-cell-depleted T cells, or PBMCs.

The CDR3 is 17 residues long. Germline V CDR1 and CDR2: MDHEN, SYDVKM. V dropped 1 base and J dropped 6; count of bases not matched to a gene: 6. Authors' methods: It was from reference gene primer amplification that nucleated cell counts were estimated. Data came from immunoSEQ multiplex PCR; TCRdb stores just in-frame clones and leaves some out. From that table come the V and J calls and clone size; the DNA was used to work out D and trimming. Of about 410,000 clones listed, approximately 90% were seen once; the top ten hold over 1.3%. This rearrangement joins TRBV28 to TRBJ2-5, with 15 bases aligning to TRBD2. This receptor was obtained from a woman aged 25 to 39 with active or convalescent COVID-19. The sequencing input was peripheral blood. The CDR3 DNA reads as TGTGCCAGCAGTTTATCTAAGGGACTAGCGGGGGGCCAGACCCAGTACTTC. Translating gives CASSLSKGLAGGQTQYF.